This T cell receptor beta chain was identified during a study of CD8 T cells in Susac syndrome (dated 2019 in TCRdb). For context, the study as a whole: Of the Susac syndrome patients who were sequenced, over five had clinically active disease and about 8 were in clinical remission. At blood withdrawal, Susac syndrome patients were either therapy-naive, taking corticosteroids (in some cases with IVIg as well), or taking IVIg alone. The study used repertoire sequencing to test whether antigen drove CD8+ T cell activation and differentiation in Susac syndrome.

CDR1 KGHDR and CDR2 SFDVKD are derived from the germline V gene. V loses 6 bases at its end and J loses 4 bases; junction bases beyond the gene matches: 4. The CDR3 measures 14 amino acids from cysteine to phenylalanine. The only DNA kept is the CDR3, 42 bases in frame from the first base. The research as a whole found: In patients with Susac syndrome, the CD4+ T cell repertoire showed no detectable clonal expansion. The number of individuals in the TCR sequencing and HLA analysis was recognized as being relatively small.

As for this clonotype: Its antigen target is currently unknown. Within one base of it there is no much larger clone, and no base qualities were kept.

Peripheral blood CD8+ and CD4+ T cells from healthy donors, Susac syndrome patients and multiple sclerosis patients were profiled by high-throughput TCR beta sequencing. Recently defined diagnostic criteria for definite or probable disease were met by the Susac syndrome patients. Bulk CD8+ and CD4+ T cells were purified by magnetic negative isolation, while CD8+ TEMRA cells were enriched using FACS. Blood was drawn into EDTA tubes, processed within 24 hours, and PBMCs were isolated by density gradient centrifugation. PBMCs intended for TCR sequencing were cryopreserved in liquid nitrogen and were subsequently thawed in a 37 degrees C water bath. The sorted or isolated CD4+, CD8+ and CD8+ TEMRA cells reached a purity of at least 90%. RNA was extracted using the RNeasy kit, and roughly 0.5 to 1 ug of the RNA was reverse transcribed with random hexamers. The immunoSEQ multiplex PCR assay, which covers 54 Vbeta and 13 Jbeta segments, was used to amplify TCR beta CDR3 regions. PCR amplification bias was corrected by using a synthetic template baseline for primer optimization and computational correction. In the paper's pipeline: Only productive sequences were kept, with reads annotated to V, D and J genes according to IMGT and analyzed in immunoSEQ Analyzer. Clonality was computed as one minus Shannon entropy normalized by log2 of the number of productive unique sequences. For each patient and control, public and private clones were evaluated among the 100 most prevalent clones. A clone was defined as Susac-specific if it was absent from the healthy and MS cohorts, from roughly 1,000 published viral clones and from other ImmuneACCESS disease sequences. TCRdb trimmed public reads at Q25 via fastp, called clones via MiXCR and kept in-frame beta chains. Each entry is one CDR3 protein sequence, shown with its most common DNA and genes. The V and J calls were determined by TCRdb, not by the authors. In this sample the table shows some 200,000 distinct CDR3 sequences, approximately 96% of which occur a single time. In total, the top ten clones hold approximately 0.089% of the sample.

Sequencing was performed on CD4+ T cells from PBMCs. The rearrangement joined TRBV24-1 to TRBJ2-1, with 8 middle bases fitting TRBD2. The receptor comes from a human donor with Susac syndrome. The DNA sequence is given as TGTGCCACCAGTCGGGGGGGCTATTACAATGAGCAGTTCTTC. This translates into CATSRGGYYNEQFF.